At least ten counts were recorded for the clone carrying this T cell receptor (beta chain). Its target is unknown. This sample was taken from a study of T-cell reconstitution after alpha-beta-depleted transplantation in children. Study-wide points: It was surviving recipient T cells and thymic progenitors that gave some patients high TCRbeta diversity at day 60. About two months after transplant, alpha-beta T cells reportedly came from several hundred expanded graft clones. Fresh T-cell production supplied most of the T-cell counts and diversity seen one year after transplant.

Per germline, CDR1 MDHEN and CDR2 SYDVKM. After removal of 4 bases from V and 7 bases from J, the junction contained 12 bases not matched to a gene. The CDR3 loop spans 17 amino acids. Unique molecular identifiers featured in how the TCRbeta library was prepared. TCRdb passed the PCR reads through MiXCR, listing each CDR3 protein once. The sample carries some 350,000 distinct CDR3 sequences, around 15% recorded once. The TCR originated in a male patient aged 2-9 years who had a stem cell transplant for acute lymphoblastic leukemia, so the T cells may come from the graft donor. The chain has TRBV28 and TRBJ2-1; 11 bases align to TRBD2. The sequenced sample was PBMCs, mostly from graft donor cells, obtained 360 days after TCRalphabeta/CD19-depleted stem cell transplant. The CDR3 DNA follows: TGTGCCAGCAGTTCCGTCAAACTAGCGGGAGTCCAGAATGAGCAGTTCTTC. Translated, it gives CASSSVKLAGVQNEQFF.